Listed below are T cell receptor beta chains from one sample, sequenced in a study of blood T cell repertoires in COVID-19. TCRdb's table, derived via immunoSEQ multiplex PCR, lists solely in-frame clones and lacks some. This sample carries about 100,000 clones, roughly 79% of them seen once, and the ten largest clones take roughly an eighth. Sequencing was done on a sample of peripheral blood. The source of these receptors is a woman aged 70 to 79 with acute or convalescent COVID-19. CDR3s include the opening cysteine and the closing phenylalanine or tryptophan. Fields, in order: J gene, V gene, clone size, D gene, CDR3 protein, CDR3 DNA. A D gene is named only where the DNA matches it firmly. The size of a clone is reported for some rows only, either as once, few or many, or as a class for expanded clones.

TRBJ1-5 | TRBV28 | . | . | CASNGNQPQHF | TGTGCCAGCAACGGGAATCAGCCCCAGCATTTT
TRBJ2-3 | TRBV29-1 | . | TRBD2 | CSVDRGTSGGSQTLDTQYF | TGCAGCGTTGATAGAGGGACTAGCGGGGGGTCACAAACGTTGGATACGCAGTATTTT
TRBJ2-3 | TRBV19 | few | . | CASIAADYTDTQYF | TGTGCCAGTATCGCGGCCGATTACACAGATACGCAGTATTTT
TRBJ1-4 | TRBV6-5 | once | . | CASSYNWKGGEKLFF | TGTGCCAGCAGTTATAATTGGAAAGGGGGTGAAAAACTGTTTTTT
TRBJ2-3 | TRBV11-2 | . | TRBD1 | CASSLGQGLADTQYF | TGTGCCAGCAGCCTCGGACAGGGATTAGCAGATACGCAGTATTTT
TRBJ1-4 | TRBV4-1 | . | . | CASSQDLRTNTNEKLFF | TGCGCCAGCAGCCAAGACCTCCGGACTAACACCAATGAAAAACTGTTTTTT
TRBJ1-5 | TRBV5-1 | few | . | CASSFGGPYQPQHF | TGCGCCAGCAGCTTTGGAGGGCCTTATCAGCCCCAGCATTTT
TRBJ2-1 | TRBV6-5 | . | TRBD1 | CASSSSDRVSYNEQFF | TGTGCCAGCAGTTCCTCGGACAGGGTCTCCTACAATGAGCAGTTCTTC
TRBJ1-1 | TRBV29-1 | once | . | CSVAMTVWNTEAFF | TGCAGCGTTGCTATGACAGTTTGGAACACTGAAGCTTTCTTT
TRBJ2-2 | TRBV3-1/TRBV3-2 | . | TRBD2 | CASKLAGGSTGELFF | TGTGCCAGCAAATTAGCGGGGGGTAGCACCGGGGAGCTGTTTTTT
TRBJ1-1 | TRBV7-3 | . | TRBD1 | CASSPETGGYPPEAFF | TGTGCCAGCAGCCCAGAGACAGGGGGTTACCCCCCTGAAGCTTTCTTT
TRBJ1-2 | TRBV2 | . | TRBD1 | CASSSGQGAEGYTF | TGTGCCAGCAGTTCGGGACAGGGGGCCGAAGGCTACACCTTC
TRBJ2-1 | TRBV19 | . | . | CASSIGGGADEQFF | TGTGCCAGTAGTATTGGTGGGGGGGCCGATGAGCAGTTCTTC
TRBJ1-2 | TRBV19 | . | . | CASSSDGRNGYTF | TGTGCCAGTAGTTCCGATGGGCGAAATGGCTACACCTTC
TRBJ2-7 | TRBV19 | . | . | CASSIYQGTYEQYF | TGTGCCAGTAGTATCTATCAGGGTACCTACGAGCAGTACTTC
TRBJ1-2 | TRBV28 | . | . | CASSSTTTGSSGYTF | TGTGCCAGCAGTTCCACCACGACAGGTTCTAGCGGCTACACCTTC
TRBJ2-7 | TRBV27 | . | . | CASYPSAGQPASREQYF | TGTGCCAGCTATCCTTCAGCTGGACAGCCAGCCAGCCGCGAGCAGTACTTC
TRBJ2-7 | TRBV7-9 | . | TRBD1 | CASSRRAGQGVTYEQYF | TGTGCCAGCAGCAGACGTGCAGGACAGGGGGTCACCTACGAGCAGTACTTC
TRBJ1-3 | TRBV7-2 | . | TRBD1 | CASSLLTGVGNTIYF | TGTGCCAGCAGCTTATTGACAGGGGTTGGAAACACCATATATTTT
TRBJ2-7 | TRBV15 | . | . | CATSRDPGLAYEQYF | TGTGCCACCAGCAGAGATCCCGGACTCGCCTACGAGCAGTACTTC
TRBJ2-1 | TRBV7-3 | . | TRBD2 | CASSLMSGGYNEQFF | TGTGCCAGCAGCTTAATGAGCGGGGGATACAATGAGCAGTTCTTC
TRBJ2-4 | TRBV13 | . | . | CASRPPSGAHQYF | TGTGCCAGCAGACCTCCCTCAGGCGCCCATCAGTACTTC
TRBJ2-2 | TRBV6-5 | . | TRBD1 | CASSRQGSNTGELFF | TGTGCCAGCAGCCGACAGGGATCGAACACCGGGGAGCTGTTTTTT
TRBJ2-7 | TRBV20-1 | few | . | CSARSGYEQYF | TGCAGTGCTCGGTCGGGCTACGAGCAGTACTTC
TRBJ1-2 | TRBV7-3 | . | . | CASSLTRASYGYTF | TGTGCCAGCAGCTTAACCAGGGCCTCATATGGCTACACCTTC
TRBJ1-5 | TRBV6-1 | few | . | CASSEGRVGNQPQHF | TGTGCCAGCAGTGAAGGCAGGGTCGGCAATCAGCCCCAGCATTTT
TRBJ2-2 | TRBV20-1 | . | . | CSASRAGLNTGELFF | TGCAGTGCTAGTCGGGCGGGGTTGAACACCGGGGAGCTGTTTTTT
TRBJ2-7 | TRBV27 | . | . | CASSGGGGISSYEQYF | TGTGCCAGCAGTGGGGGTGGCGGGATTTCATCCTACGAGCAGTACTTC
TRBJ1-1 | TRBV27 | . | TRBD1 | CASSLRQGFTEAFF | TGTGCCAGCAGTTTACGACAGGGGTTCACTGAAGCTTTCTTT
TRBJ2-3 | TRBV10-1 | few | . | CASSESTSGVDTQYF | TGCGCCAGCAGTGAGTCGACGTCAGGGGTCGATACGCAGTATTTT
TRBJ2-2 | TRBV15 | . | . | CATGPDPRELFF | TGTGCCACCGGGCCTGACCCCCGGGAGCTGTTTTTT
TRBJ2-5 | TRBV10-3 | . | TRBD1 | CAISADRGRETQYF | TGTGCCATCAGTGCGGACAGGGGACGAGAGACCCAGTACTTC
TRBJ2-3 | TRBV7-6 | few | . | CASSLAGPSNPEAQYF | TGTGCCAGCAGCTTAGCCGGCCCATCTAATCCGGAGGCGCAGTATTTT
TRBJ1-1 | TRBV6-2/TRBV6-3 | . | . | CASSYHRDTEAFF | TGTGCCAGCAGTTACCACAGAGACACTGAAGCTTTCTTT
TRBJ1-1 | TRBV27 | . | TRBD1 | CASSFSRGENTEAFF | TGTGCCAGCAGTTTCTCCAGGGGGGAGAACACTGAAGCTTTCTTT
TRBJ1-4 | TRBV12-3/TRBV12-4 | . | . | CASSPPAEEKLFF | TGTGCCAGCAGTCCCCCGGCGGAGGAAAAACTGTTTTTT
TRBJ1-2 | TRBV7-9 | once | TRBD1 | CASQRQGLAYGYTF | TGTGCCAGCCAGAGACAGGGTTTGGCCTATGGCTACACCTTC
TRBJ1-3 | TRBV19 | . | TRBD1 | CASSTQGAIGNTIYF | TGTGCCAGTAGTACGCAGGGGGCTATTGGAAACACCATATATTTT
TRBJ1-1 | TRBV25-1 | . | . | CASSEWAQAGAFF | TGTGCCAGCAGTGAATGGGCCCAGGCAGGAGCTTTCTTT
TRBJ1-3 | TRBV12-3/TRBV12-4 | . | . | CASSGGNTIYF | TGTGCCAGCAGCGGTGGAAACACCATATATTTT
TRBJ2-4 | TRBV19 | once | . | CASRPQGPNIQYF | TGTGCCAGTAGGCCTCAGGGTCCTAACATTCAGTACTTC
TRBJ2-1 | TRBV20-1 | once | . | CSASVHDNEQFF | TGCAGTGCTAGTGTACATGACAATGAGCAGTTCTTC
TRBJ1-2 | TRBV14 | few | . | CASSQERGGGGYTF | TGTGCCAGCAGCCAAGAGCGGGGAGGAGGGGGCTACACCTTC
TRBJ2-1 | TRBV6-5 | . | . | CASSRTRTGLNEQFF | TGTGCCAGCAGCCGGACAAGGACAGGACTAAATGAGCAGTTCTTC
TRBJ2-5 | TRBV6-1 | . | TRBD2 | CASSEPSGGAGETQYF | TGTGCCAGCAGTGAACCTAGCGGGGGGGCCGGGGAGACCCAGTACTTC
TRBJ2-1 | TRBV9 | . | . | CASSPLGSAGYNEQFF | TGTGCCAGCAGCCCCCTGGGCTCAGCGGGCTACAATGAGCAGTTCTTC
TRBJ2-7 | TRBV29-1 | . | . | CSVVDNSSYEQYF | TGCAGCGTTGTAGACAATAGCTCCTACGAGCAGTACTTC
TRBJ1-2 | TRBV3-1/TRBV3-2 | . | TRBD1 | CASSHNVRGNVGGYTF | TGTGCCAGCAGTCACAACGTCAGGGGGAATGTAGGTGGCTACACCTTC
TRBJ2-1 | TRBV7-3 | . | TRBD2 | CASSAGLASNEQFF | TGTGCCAGCAGCGCGGGACTAGCGTCGAATGAGCAGTTCTTC
TRBJ2-1 | TRBV3-1/TRBV3-2 | . | . | CASSLRTTTYNEQFF | TGTGCCAGCAGCCTGCGCACTACCACCTACAATGAGCAGTTCTTC
TRBJ1-2 | TRBV27 | . | TRBD1 | CASSFGQGATYGYTF | TGTGCCAGCAGTTTTGGACAGGGAGCGACCTATGGCTACACCTTC
TRBJ1-3 | TRBV5-4 | few | TRBD1 | CASSWDREVGNTIYF | TGTGCCAGCAGCTGGGACAGGGAAGTTGGAAACACCATATATTTT
TRBJ2-2 | TRBV5-4 | . | TRBD1 | CASSLAQGARTGELFF | TGTGCCAGCAGCTTGGCACAGGGGGCTAGGACCGGGGAGCTGTTTTTT
TRBJ1-2 | TRBV27 | . | . | CASSSGFGYTF | TGTGCCAGCAGTTCAGGGTTTGGCTACACCTTC
TRBJ1-1 | TRBV5-1 | . | TRBD1 | CASSLLGQQNTEAFF | TGCGCCAGCAGCTTGCTGGGACAGCAGAACACTGAAGCTTTCTTT
TRBJ2-5 | TRBV18 | . | . | CASSHSIDQETQYF | TGTGCCAGCTCGCACAGTATCGACCAAGAGACCCAGTACTTC
TRBJ1-5 | TRBV6-5 | . | TRBD1 | CASSYGQGASWPQHF | TGTGCCAGCAGTTACGGACAGGGGGCCTCCTGGCCCCAGCATTTT